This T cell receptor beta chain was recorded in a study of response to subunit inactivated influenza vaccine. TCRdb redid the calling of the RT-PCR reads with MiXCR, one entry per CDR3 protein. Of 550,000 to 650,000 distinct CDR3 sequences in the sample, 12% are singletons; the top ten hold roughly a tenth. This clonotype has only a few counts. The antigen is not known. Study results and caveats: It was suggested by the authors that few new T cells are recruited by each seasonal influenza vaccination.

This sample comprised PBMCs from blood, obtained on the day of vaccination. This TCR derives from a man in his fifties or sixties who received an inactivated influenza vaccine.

In DNA form, the CDR3 reads TGTGCCAGCAGTGTCAGACCGGGACTCAGGAGGTCCAATGAGCAGTTCTTC. Its translation is CASSVRPGLRRSNEQFF. The chain couples TRBV6-2 or TRBV6-3 to TRBJ2-1; D might be TRBD2 (6 bases). Germline CDR1 is MNHEY and CDR2 is SVGEGT. Trimming took 5 bases from V and 6 from J, leaving 23 bases between them. The CDR3 totals 17 residues.